The source of this T cell receptor (beta chain) is a study of blood T cell repertoires in COVID-19 (dated by TCRdb to about 2020). In terms of the full investigation: Samples covering the acute and convalescent phases of COVID-19 were provided by collaborators in the United States, Italy and Spain. The dataset comprised deeply sampled blood TCRbeta repertoires from subjects exposed to, actively infected with, or recovered from COVID-19. Sample metadata almost always included a de-identified subject ID, COVID-19 status, age in years and sex. The repertoires were released in a freely available public database meant as a resource for research on the immune response to SARS-CoV-2. Samples were obtained from the ongoing ImmuneRACE study (first 160 participants) and from some 1,300 subjects provided by 6 global collaborators. Where available, HLA class I and class II types were obtained from metadata supplied by the sample provider rather than from assay-based typing. The material from the prospective study consisted of cDNA or gDNA derived from T cells, B-cell-depleted T cells, or PBMCs.

V lost 10 bases and J lost 3 bases; the stretch between them is 15 bases long. The CDR3 contains 14 residues, cysteine and phenylalanine counted. The sequence is cut down to CDR3 DNA, 42 bases in frame from base 1. For CDR1 and CDR2, the germline V gene lists SNHLY and FYNNEI. Collaborating institutions collected whole blood in K2EDTA tubes following their own protocols. For TCRbeta analysis, collaborators shipped samples as frozen whole blood, isolated PBMCs, or DNA extracted from either of those sample types. The full study reports these points: How much clinical and demographic metadata was included differed by source and by participant, and the metadata was provided uncurated.

The immunoSEQ Assay, a bias-controlled multiplex PCR, was used to amplify TCRbeta CDR3 regions from genomic DNA. On the study's bioinformatics: Nucleated cell counts per sample were estimated from amplification of reference gene primers within the assay. Sequence reads were collapsed and filtered to measure the absolute abundance of every unique TCRbeta CDR3 rearrangement. For each sample, productive Simpson clonality was calculated by taking the square root of Simpson's diversity index across productive rearrangements. TCRdb stores this immuneACCESS table with in-frame sequences only. Part of the clones is absent; in the studies checked, under half of the shortfall reflects unresolved V genes, and no reason is known for the rest. V and J calls and clone size come straight from that table; D and trimming were deduced from the DNA. The sample table contains around 100,000 clones; only one count was recorded for less than 90% of them. The ten largest clonotypes hold 1.5% to 2% of the sample.

This clone was detected a few times. Its antigen is unknown. No base qualities exist here, and no much larger clone lies one base off it. What was sequenced was peripheral blood. Recombination connected TRBV2 to TRBJ1-4; the best D guess is TRBD1, with 5 bases matching. This clonotype originated in a man aged 80 or over with acute or convalescent COVID-19. The CDR3 region has the sequence CATTPGFSNEKLFF. The DNA reads as follows: TGTGCCACCACGCCAGGGTTCTCTAATGAAAAACTGTTTTTT.